This TCR beta chain was found in a study of cytomegalovirus exposure and HLA in healthy donors. Study-wide context: Out of about 180 million T cells, an earlier analysis found some 110 million unique TCR beta sequences in total. About 85 million unique TCRs from HLA-typed donors were held in an early release of data.

PCR amplification relied on 60 Vbeta primers (plus 13 Jbeta primers). This table comes from immunoSEQ multiplex PCR, and its TCRdb copy is limited to in-frame clones, with some not included. The sample has around 200,000 clones, about 80% seen once. Of note for this clone: Antigen specificity is unknown.

Regarding the study as a whole: The authors later linked a missense DCLRE1C variant to TCR beta V- and J-gene trimming. Excluded were some V segments that proved indistinguishable, including TRBV6-2 and TRBV6-3.

V lost 0 bases to trimming and J lost 2 bases, with 6 bases between them. The CDR3 is 14 amino acids. In germline, CDR1 is SGHNT, CDR2 YYREEE (reference sequence). The chain couples TRBV5-4 to TRBJ1-3; no reliable D call. Sample: PBMCs. This receptor was taken from a woman in her fifties or sixties in good health and CMV-seropositive. The CDR3 bases are TGTGCCAGCAGCTTGGGCACGGCTGGAAACACCATATATTTT. The encoded protein is CASSLGTAGNTIYF.